The entry below describes one TCR beta chain. Its antigen is unknown. The sample is drawn from a study of PD-1 blockade in classical Hodgkin lymphoma. Study information: With a 2-week interval, patients received intravenous nivolumab at 3 mg/kg.

Study-level results: Initiation of nivolumab under 1 year after ASCT led to exclusion of patients.

Clones were read by immunoSEQ multiplex PCR, and TCRdb kept only the in-frame ones, dropping some. The data show about 27,000 clones, 65% to 80% seen once. With no exception, relapse followed autologous stem cell transplantation in all patients, and brentuximab vedotin exposure varied. Magnetic negative selection was used to purify CD4+ T cells from PBMCs that had been thawed. The CDR3 runs 13 residues. Trimming took off 5 bases at V and 1 base at J, with 8 bases between the two ends. Germline V gene sequence: CDR1 LNHDA, CDR2 SQIVND (reference sequence). This clonotype was obtained from a human donor with classical Hodgkin lymphoma. The chain couples TRBV19 to TRBJ1-1, with D perhaps TRBD1 (5 bases). Sequences were derived from CD4+ T cells from blood, sampled at baseline. In DNA form, the CDR3 reads TGTGCCAGTAGTGTGACAGCGAACACTGAAGCTTTCTTT. It is translated as CASSVTANTEAFF.